One and the same sample provided the 8 T cell receptor beta chains below, sequenced in a study of response to subunit inactivated influenza vaccine. TCRdb fed the RT-PCR reads into MiXCR, producing one record per CDR3 protein. The repertoire holds hundreds of thousands of distinct CDR3 sequences, with about 15% as singletons. The specimen was PBMCs from blood, collected 11 to 12 days after vaccination. These receptors were obtained from a middle-aged man who received an inactivated influenza vaccine.

V is TRBV4-2 and J is TRBJ1-5; D ambiguous. Trimming took 1 base from V and 2 from J, leaving 9 bases between them. The germline gives CDR1 LGHNA, CDR2 YNFKEQ. The CDR3 has 15 amino acids. The CDR3 loop reads CASSQVVTGNQPQHF. As DNA, the CDR3 is TGTGCCAGCAGCCAAGTTGTGACGGGCAATCAGCCCCAGCATTTT.

The rearrangement links TRBV3-1 to TRBJ2-7; tentatively, D is TRBD2 (5 bases). The CDR3 covers 14 residues. Trimming stripped 6 bases from V and 7 bases from J, with 19 bases between. Per the germline V gene, CDR1 is LGHDT and CDR2 is YNNKEL (reference sequence). CDR3 bases: TGTGCCAGCAGTCCGGGCGGAGTGAGGGTGGAGCAGTACTTC. Translation gives CASSPGGVRVEQYF.

This clonotype was seen more than once but under ten times. The V gene is TRBV7-8, the J gene TRBJ1-3, with a weak D call TRBD1 (6 bases). CDR1 and CDR2 (germline): SGHVS, FQNEAQ. The length of the CDR3 is 15 residues. With 4 bases removed from V and 0 bases from J, the gap between germline ends came to 10 bases. The CDR3 DNA sequence: TGTGCCAGCAGCTCAACAGGGTTCTCTGGAAACACCATATATTTT. Amino acid sequence: CASSSTGFSGNTIYF.

This clonotype has only a few counts. Here the CDR3 reads CASSAGNYEQYF. CDR3 nucleotide sequence: TGCGCCAGCAGTGCAGGGAACTACGAGCAGTACTTC. The rearrangement joins TRBV10-2 to TRBJ2-7; weak D call: TRBD1 (5 bases). The CDR3 has 12 residues. V lost 4 bases and J lost 3, with 7 bases in between. Germline V lookup: CDR1 WSHSY, CDR2 SAAADI.

This clonotype was counted between two and nine times. The chain couples TRBV18 to TRBJ2-3; TRBD2 matches 11 bases. Per the germline V gene, CDR1 is KGHSH and CDR2 is LQKENI. J was trimmed by 5 bases and V by 2 bases; bases with no gene match: 9. This CDR3 comprises 17 residues. Here the CDR3 DNA reads TGTGCCAGCTCACCAAAACTCCTAGCGGGAGGTCTAGATACGCAGTATTTT. Protein sequence: CASSPKLLAGGLDTQYF. The variable domain in full, with the rest retrieved from reference TRBV18 and TRBJ2-3, is NAGVMQNPRHLVRRRGQEARLRCSPMKGHSHVYWYRQLPEEGLKFMVYLQKENIIDESGMPKERFSAEFPKEGPSILRIQQVVRGDSAAYFCASSPKLLAGGLDTQYFGPGTRLTVL.

This clonotype has only a few counts. The chain links TRBV5-5 to TRBJ2-1; a weak D match, TRBD2 (6 bases). Germline V gives CDR1 SGHKS, CDR2 YYEKEE (reference sequence). The CDR3 runs 15 residues. Trimming pared 2 bases from V and 5 bases from J, leaving 14 bases between. The CDR3 DNA reads as TGTGCCAGCAGCTTTAAGCGGGTTTTAGACAATGAGCAGTTCTTC. This sequence encodes CASSFKRVLDNEQFF.

The sample holds a few counts of this clonotype. CDR3: CASSQVGGRTSGRDYEQYF. The CDR3 DNA sequence: TGCGCCAGCAGCCAAGTCGGGGGTAGGACTAGCGGGAGGGATTACGAGCAGTACTTC. The V gene is TRBV4-3, the J gene TRBJ2-7; 15 nucleotides match TRBD2. Losses at the gene ends were 1 base for V and 4 bases for J; bases not matched to a gene: 11. The CDR3 is 19 amino acids. Germline V CDR1 and CDR2: LGHNA, YSLEER.

The rearrangement links TRBV4-2 to TRBJ2-7; 15 bases are a match to TRBD2. The CDR3 extends over 16 amino acids. Germline trimming cut 3 bases from V and 3 bases from J; bases unmatched to any gene: 3. CDR1 LGHNA and CDR2 YNFKEQ come from the germline V gene. The CDR3, as DNA: TGTGCCAGCAGCCAGGGGGGACTAGCGGGAGGCTACGAGCAGTACTTC. Amino acids: CASSQGGLAGGYEQYF.